One and the same sample provided the 26 T cell receptor beta chains below, sequenced in a study of cytomegalovirus exposure and HLA in healthy donors (dated by TCRdb to about 2017). The method was the immunoSEQ multiplex PCR assay. TCRdb took this table from immuneACCESS and kept in-frame rearrangements with V and J called. Such tables lack part of the clones; where checked against another copy, unresolved V genes explain under half of the gap, and the rest is unexplained. Here the sample has some 190,000 clones; more than 75% occur a single time. Jointly, the top ten make up 6% to 8% of the sample. Sequencing was carried out using PBMCs. The receptors shown here come from a man aged 25 to 40 in good health and CMV-seropositive.

This chain connects TRBV11-2 to TRBJ2-7; maybe TRBD2 (6 bases). V lost 0 bases to trimming and J lost 2 bases, with 14 bases between them. Germline V lookup: CDR1 SGHAT, CDR2 FQNNGV. The CDR3 length is 16 residues. In nucleotides, the CDR3 is TGTGCCAGCAGCTTAGATGGCGGGGACTTCGCCTACGAGCAGTACTTC. Encoded protein: CASSLDGGDFAYEQYF.

This clone was detected a few times. The chain couples TRBV6-5 to TRBJ1-2; D gene unclear. Trimming left V 2 bases short and J 4 bases short, with 8 bases between. This CDR3 is 13 amino acids long. Germline loops: CDR1 MNHEY, CDR2 SVGAGI. The CDR3 bases are TGTGCCAGCAGTTACGCGTCCACCTATGGCTACACCTTC. This sequence encodes CASSYASTYGYTF.

The V and J genes are TRBV9 and TRBJ2-5; D is possibly TRBD2 (5 bases). CDR3 size: 15 residues. Germline V gene lookup returns CDR1 SGDLS and CDR2 YYNGEE. Between the trimmed V and J ends, which lost 0 bases and 3 bases, there was a span of 12 bases. CDR3 in amino acids: CASSVAPGSEETQYF. Written as DNA, the CDR3 is TGTGCCAGCAGCGTAGCTCCGGGGAGCGAAGAGACCCAGTACTTC. The whole variable domain, remainder taken from reference TRBV9 and TRBJ2-5, is DSGVTQTPKHLITATGQRVTLRCSPRSGDLSVYWYQQSLDQGLQFLIQYYNGEERAKGNILERFSAQQFPDLHSELNLSSLELGDSALYFCASSVAPGSEETQYFGPGTRLLVL.

The V and J genes are TRBV5-1 and TRBJ2-5; D is unresolved. This CDR3 contains 12 residues. V lost 7 bases, J lost 5 bases, and 12 bases lay in between. Germline V gene sequence: CDR1 SGHRS, CDR2 YFSETQ. The CDR3 loop reads CASRENGETQYF. Written as DNA, the CDR3 is TGCGCCAGCCGAGAAAACGGGGAGACCCAGTACTTC.

The V gene is TRBV11-2, the J gene TRBJ2-7; 12 nucleotides line up with TRBD2. The V and J ends lost 7 bases and 6 bases, in that order; junction bases with no gene match: 4. The CDR3 runs 13 residues. From germline, CDR1 is SGHAT and CDR2 FQNNGV. Here the CDR3 reads CASKGLAGREQYF. CDR3 sequence (DNA): TGTGCCAGCAAAGGACTAGCGGGACGCGAGCAGTACTTC.

The V call is TRBV7-2, the J call TRBJ2-5, with D unclear. The germline V gene encodes CDR1 SGHTA and CDR2 FQGNSA. The V end was cut by 5 bases, the J end by 5 bases, with 6 bases between. The length of the CDR3 is 11 residues. The CDR3 is CASSLTETQYF. The CDR3 DNA reads TGTGCCAGCAGCCTCACGGAGACCCAGTACTTC.

The chain links TRBV7-3 to TRBJ1-5; D is ambiguous. The CDR3 is made up of 14 amino acids. The germline CDR1 and CDR2 sequences are SGHTA and FQGTGA. V lost 5 bases and J 0 bases, leaving 8 bases between the germline ends. The chain's CDR3 is CASSLGPSNQPQHF. The CDR3 DNA follows: TGTGCCAGCAGCCTAGGGCCTAGCAATCAGCCCCAGCATTTT.

The CDR3: CASSGDRGSEQYF. The CDR3 nucleotides are TGCGCCAGCAGCGGGGACAGGGGTAGCGAGCAGTACTTC. The chain has TRBV5-1 and TRBJ2-7; TRBD1 agrees at 10 bases. The junction had 4 bases not matched to a gene; V was cut back by 4 bases and J by 6 bases. This CDR3 is 13 amino acids long. The germline V gene encodes CDR1 SGHRS and CDR2 YFSETQ.

The chain joins TRBV19 to TRBJ2-7, with TRBD1 matching 7 bases. V was clipped by 1 base and J by 3 bases; unmatched bases: 6. The CDR3 totals 15 residues. Germline CDR1 is LNHDA and CDR2 is SQIVND (reference sequence). The CDR3 bases are TGTGCCAGTAGTATAGCCGGGACAGCTTACTACGAGCAGTACTTC. This sequence encodes CASSIAGTAYYEQYF.

The chain carries TRBV5-6 and TRBJ2-3; 8 nucleotides line up with TRBD2. Trimming cost V 3 bases and J 4 bases; bases outside gene matches: 10. This CDR3 region has 16 residues. Germline values: CDR1 SGHDT, CDR2 YYEEEE. As DNA, the CDR3 is TGTGCCAGCAGCTCATTTGGGCGGGGGGTGGCAGATACGCAGTATTTT. This translates into CASSSFGRGVADTQYF.

This chain joins TRBV2 and TRBJ2-7; D unclear. CDR1 SNHLY and CDR2 FYNNEI come from the germline V gene. Between the trimmed V and J ends, which lost 3 bases and 3 bases, there was a span of 9 bases. The CDR3 extends over 13 amino acids. The CDR3 DNA follows: TGTGCCAGCAGTGAGGTCGAGAACTACGAGCAGTACTTC. Translating gives CASSEVENYEQYF. The full variable domain, rest sourced from reference TRBV2 and TRBJ2-7, is EPEVTQTPSHQVTQMGQEVILRCVPISNHLYFYWYRQILGQKVEFLVSFYNNEISEKSEIFDDQFSVERPDGSNFTLKIRSTKLEDSAMYFCASSEVENYEQYFGPGTRLTVT.

This chain links TRBV4-3 with TRBJ2-7; no clear D gene. Per germline, CDR1 LGHNA and CDR2 YSLEER. Trimming removed 0 bases at V and 0 bases at J, with 9 bases between. This CDR3 is 15 amino acids long. The CDR3 protein is CASSQEWGSSYEQYF. CDR3 in DNA: TGCGCCAGCAGCCAAGAGTGGGGATCCTCCTACGAGCAGTACTTC.

This chain joins TRBV11-2 and TRBJ2-7, with D hard to call. Trimming removed 3 bases from V and 2 bases from J, with 11 bases in between. Germline assignment: CDR1 SGHAT and CDR2 FQNNGV. The CDR3 runs 14 residues. CDR3 loop: CASSFFHGPYEQYF. Written as DNA, the CDR3 is TGTGCCAGCAGCTTCTTCCATGGTCCCTACGAGCAGTACTTC. Complete variable domain (other parts from reference TRBV11-2 and TRBJ2-7): EAGVAQSPRYKIIEKRQSVAFWCNPISGHATLYWYQQILGQGPKLLIQFQNNGVVDDSQLPKDRFSAERLKGVDSTLKIQPAKLEDSAVYLCASSFFHGPYEQYFGPGTRLTVT.

This clone has just one count. V gene TRBV11-3 combines with J gene TRBJ1-2, with a possible D match to TRBD1 (5 bases). Looked up from germline, CDR1 is SGHNT and CDR2 is YENEEA. The CDR3 is 14 amino acids. The V gene lost 1 base and the J gene lost 8 bases, with 14 bases spanning the gap. The CDR3 spells CASSLGTSGFGYTF. The CDR3 DNA reads TGTGCCAGCAGCTTAGGCACTTCAGGGTTCGGCTACACCTTC.

This chain connects TRBV5-1 to TRBJ1-4; 10 bases match TRBD1. The CDR3 is 15 amino acids. The germline gives CDR1 SGHRS, CDR2 YFSETQ. V was clipped by 4 bases and J by 4 bases; unmatched bases: 4. In nucleotides, the CDR3 is TGCGCCAGCAGCGACAGGGGGCTCGATAATGAAAAACTGTTTTTT. This sequence encodes CASSDRGLDNEKLFF.

This clone was observed once. The V call is TRBV27, the J call TRBJ1-1, with D possibly matching TRBD1 (5 bases). The ends were cut back, 5 bases at V and 1 base at J, with 14 bases in the middle. This CDR3 is 15 amino acids long. Germline loops: CDR1 MNHEY, CDR2 SMNVEV (reference sequence). Written as DNA, the CDR3 is TGTGCCAGCAGTGGTGGAGACAGACCGAACACTGAAGCTTTCTTT. This gives the protein CASSGGDRPNTEAFF.

The gene calls are TRBV6-6 and TRBJ2-2, with 8 bases aligning to TRBD2. The CDR3 sequence is 15 residues long. Germline CDR1 is MNHNY and CDR2 is SVGAGI (reference sequence). V gave up 4 bases and J gave up 5 bases; unmatched junction bases: 6. The CDR3 loop reads CASSSSGGLTGELFF. As DNA, the CDR3 is TGTGCCAGCAGTTCAAGCGGGGGATTAACCGGGGAGCTGTTTTTT.

J is TRBJ2-3 and V is TRBV4-1; D remains unclear. Trimming took off 2 bases at V and 1 base at J, with 10 bases between the two ends. The CDR3 spans 15 residues. CDR1 is MGHRA and CDR2 is YSYEKL in the germline V gene. Here the CDR3 reads CASSQYAEGTDTQYF. CDR3 coding DNA: TGCGCCAGCAGCCAATATGCAGAGGGCACAGATACGCAGTATTTT.

The chain carries TRBV14 and TRBJ2-1, with 9 positions matching TRBD2. V gave up 4 bases and J gave up 5 bases; unmatched junction bases: 9. Germline V gives CDR1 SGHDN, CDR2 FVKESK. The CDR3 length is 16 residues. This CDR3 is CASSLIAGDRDNEQFF. The CDR3 DNA is TGTGCCAGCAGCCTAATAGCGGGAGATAGGGACAATGAGCAGTTCTTC.

The rearrangement links TRBV4-3 to TRBJ2-3, with 11 bases matching TRBD2. Germline loops: CDR1 LGHNA, CDR2 YSLEER. The CDR3 has 17 amino acids. After removal of 3 bases from V and 4 bases from J, the junction contained 9 bases not matched to a gene. The CDR3: CASSQGLAGGRADTQYF. The CDR3 bases are TGCGCCAGCAGCCAGGGCCTAGCGGGGGGTCGGGCAGATACGCAGTATTTT.

In regard to this clone: The junction differs from germline at one of its ends, possibly a read error. The chain has TRBV6-1 and TRBJ2-2; TRBD1 agrees at 11 bases. The CDR3 extends over 18 amino acids. Per the germline V gene, CDR1 is MNHNS and CDR2 is SASEGT. This CDR3 reads CASIEAGTGGVGTGELFF. DNA of the CDR3: TGTGCCAGCATTGAAGCCGGGACAGGGGGAGTGGGCACCGGGGAGCTGTTTTTT.

The J gene is TRBJ2-5, the V gene TRBV29-1; D might be TRBD1 (6 bases). Deletions cut 6 bases from V and 2 bases from J, with 13 bases between. The germline V gene encodes CDR1 SQVTM and CDR2 ANQGSEA. The CDR3 is made up of 13 amino acids. CDR3 DNA sequence: TGCAGCGTCTCACAGGGTACACAAGAGACCCAGTACTTC. Amino acids: CSVSQGTQETQYF.

The rearrangement uses TRBV9 and TRBJ1-4; D call uncertain. V dropped 4 bases and J dropped 8 bases, with 9 bases sitting between them. This CDR3 has 12 amino acids. Germline lookup yields CDR1 SGDLS and CDR2 YYNGEE. CDR3 residues: CASSPQDEKLFF. CDR3 bases: TGTGCCAGCAGCCCCCAAGACGAAAAACTGTTTTTT.

The gene calls are TRBV9 and TRBJ1-2, with TRBD1 matching 7 bases. CDR3 length: 15 amino acids. Germline V lookup: CDR1 SGDLS, CDR2 YYNGEE. V was clipped by 3 bases and J by 4 bases; unmatched bases: 9. The CDR3: CASSAGGQNFYGYTF. CDR3 DNA sequence: TGTGCCAGCAGCGCGGGGGGACAGAACTTCTATGGCTACACCTTC.

This chain uses TRBV14 with TRBJ2-1; 9 nucleotides align to TRBD1. Germline CDR1 and CDR2: SGHDN and FVKESK. CDR3 length: 15 amino acids. The V segment lost 4 bases and the J segment 5 bases; nucleotides outside the gene matches: 6. CDR3 DNA sequence: TGTGCCAGCAGCCCACAGGGGGCTGAGAACAATGAGCAGTTCTTC. Its protein is CASSPQGAENNEQFF.

This rearrangement joins TRBV27 to TRBJ2-6; the D is unclear. CDR1 MNHEY and CDR2 SMNVEV come from the germline V gene (reference sequence). This CDR3 spans 14 amino acids. The V gene lost 7 bases and the J gene lost 0 bases, with 7 bases spanning the gap. The CDR3 bases are TGTGCCAGCACCTACAGCTCTGGGGCCAACGTCCTGACTTTC. It translates to CASTYSSGANVLTF.